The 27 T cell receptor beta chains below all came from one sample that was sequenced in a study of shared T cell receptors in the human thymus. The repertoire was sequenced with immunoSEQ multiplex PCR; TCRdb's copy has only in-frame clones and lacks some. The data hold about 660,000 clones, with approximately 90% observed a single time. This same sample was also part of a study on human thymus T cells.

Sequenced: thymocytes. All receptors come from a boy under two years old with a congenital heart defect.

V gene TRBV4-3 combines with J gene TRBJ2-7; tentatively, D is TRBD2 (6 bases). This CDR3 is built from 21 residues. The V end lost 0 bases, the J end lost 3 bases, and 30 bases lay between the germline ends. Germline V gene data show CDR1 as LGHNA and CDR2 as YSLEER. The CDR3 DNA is TGCGCCAGCAGCCAAGAAACGCCGGGAGAGGGATGCCCCCCGGGTGTCTACGAGCAGTACTTC. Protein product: CASSQETPGEGCPPGVYEQYF.

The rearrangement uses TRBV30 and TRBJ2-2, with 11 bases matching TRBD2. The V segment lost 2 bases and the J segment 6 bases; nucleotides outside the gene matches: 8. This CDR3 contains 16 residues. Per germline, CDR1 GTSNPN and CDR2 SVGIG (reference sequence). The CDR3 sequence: CAWSSPGLAEAGELFF. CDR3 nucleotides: TGTGCCTGGAGTTCGCCGGGACTAGCGGAGGCCGGGGAGCTGTTTTTT.

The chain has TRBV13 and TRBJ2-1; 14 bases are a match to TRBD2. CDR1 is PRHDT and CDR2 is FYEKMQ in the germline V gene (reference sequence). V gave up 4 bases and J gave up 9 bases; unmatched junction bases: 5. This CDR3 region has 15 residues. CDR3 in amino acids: CASSCGLAGGGEQFF. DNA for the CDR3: TGTGCCAGCAGCTGCGGACTAGCGGGAGGAGGTGAGCAGTTCTTC.

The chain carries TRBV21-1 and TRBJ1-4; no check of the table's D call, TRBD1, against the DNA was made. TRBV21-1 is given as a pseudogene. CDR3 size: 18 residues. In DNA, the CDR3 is TGTGCCAGCAGCAAAGCGCTTTTTTCGGACAGGCCGCAGGAAAAACTGTTTTTT. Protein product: CASSKALFSDRPQEKLFF.

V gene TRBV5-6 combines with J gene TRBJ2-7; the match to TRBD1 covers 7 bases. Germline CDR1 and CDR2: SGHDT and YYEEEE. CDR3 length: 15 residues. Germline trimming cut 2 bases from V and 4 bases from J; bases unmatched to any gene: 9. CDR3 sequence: CASSFHRDSSYEQYF. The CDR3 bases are TGTGCCAGCAGCTTTCACCGGGACAGCTCTTACGAGCAGTACTTC.

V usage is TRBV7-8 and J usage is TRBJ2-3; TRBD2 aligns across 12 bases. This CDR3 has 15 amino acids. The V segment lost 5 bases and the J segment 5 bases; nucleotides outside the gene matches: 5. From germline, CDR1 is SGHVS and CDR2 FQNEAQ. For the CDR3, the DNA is TGTGCCAGCAGCCCTAGCGGGAGGGCCGGAGATACGCAGTATTTT. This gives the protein CASSPSGRAGDTQYF.

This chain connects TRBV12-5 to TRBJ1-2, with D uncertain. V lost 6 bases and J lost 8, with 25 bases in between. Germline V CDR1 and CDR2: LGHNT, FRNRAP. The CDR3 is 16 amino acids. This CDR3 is CASGYLGEDSAWGYTF. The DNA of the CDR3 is TGTGCTAGTGGCTACCTCGGTGAGGACTCGGCCTGGGGCTACACCTTC. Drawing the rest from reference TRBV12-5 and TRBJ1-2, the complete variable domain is DARVTQTPRHKVTEMGQEVTMRCQPILGHNTVFWYRQTMMQGLELLAYFRNRAPLDDSGMPKDRFSAEMPDATLATLKIQPSEPRDSAVYFCASGYLGEDSAWGYTFGSGTRLTVV.

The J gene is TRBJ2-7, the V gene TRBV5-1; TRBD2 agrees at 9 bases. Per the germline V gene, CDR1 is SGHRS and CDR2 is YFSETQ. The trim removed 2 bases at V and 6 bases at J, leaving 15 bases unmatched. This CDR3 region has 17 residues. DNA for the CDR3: TGCGCCAGCAGCTTTGCTAGCGGGGAAGGGGTAAGGTGCGAGCAGTACTTC. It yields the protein CASSFASGEGVRCEQYF.

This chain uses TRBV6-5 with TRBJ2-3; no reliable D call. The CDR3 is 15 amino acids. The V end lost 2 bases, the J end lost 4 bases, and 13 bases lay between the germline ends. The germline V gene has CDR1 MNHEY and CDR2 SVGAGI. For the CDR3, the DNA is TGTGCCAGCAGTTACGGCCTAGATGTAGCAGATACGCAGTATTTT. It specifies CASSYGLDVADTQYF.

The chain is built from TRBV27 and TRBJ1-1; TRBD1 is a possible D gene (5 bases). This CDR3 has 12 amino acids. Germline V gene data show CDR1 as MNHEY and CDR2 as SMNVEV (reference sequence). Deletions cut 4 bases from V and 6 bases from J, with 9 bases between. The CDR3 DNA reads TGTGCCAGCAGTTCGGGGGAAGCTGAAGCTTTCTTT. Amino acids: CASSSGEAEAFF.

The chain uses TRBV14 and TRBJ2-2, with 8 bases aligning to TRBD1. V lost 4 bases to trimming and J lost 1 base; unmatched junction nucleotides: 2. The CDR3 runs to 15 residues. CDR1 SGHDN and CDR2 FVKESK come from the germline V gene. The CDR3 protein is CASSPDRGNTGELFF. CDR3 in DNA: TGTGCCAGCAGCCCCGACAGGGGGAACACCGGGGAGCTGTTTTTT.

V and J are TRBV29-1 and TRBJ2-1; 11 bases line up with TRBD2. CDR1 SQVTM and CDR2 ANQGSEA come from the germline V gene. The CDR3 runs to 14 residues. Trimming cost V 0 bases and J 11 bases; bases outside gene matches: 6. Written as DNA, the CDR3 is TGCAGCGTTGAAGAAATTAGCGGGGGGGGACAGCAGTTCTTC. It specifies CSVEEISGGGQQFF.

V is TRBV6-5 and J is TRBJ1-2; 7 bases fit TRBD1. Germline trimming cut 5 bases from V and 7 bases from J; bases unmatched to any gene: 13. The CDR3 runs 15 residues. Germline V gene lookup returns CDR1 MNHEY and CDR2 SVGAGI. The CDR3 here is CASSQQNLTGSGYTF. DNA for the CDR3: TGTGCCAGCAGTCAACAGAACCTGACAGGGTCTGGCTACACCTTC.

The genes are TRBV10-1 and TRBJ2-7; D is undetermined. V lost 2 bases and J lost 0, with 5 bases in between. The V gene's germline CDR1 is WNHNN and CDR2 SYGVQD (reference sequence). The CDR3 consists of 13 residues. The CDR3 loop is CASSEGSSYEQYF. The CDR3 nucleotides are TGCGCCAGCAGTGAGGGCAGCTCCTACGAGCAGTACTTC.

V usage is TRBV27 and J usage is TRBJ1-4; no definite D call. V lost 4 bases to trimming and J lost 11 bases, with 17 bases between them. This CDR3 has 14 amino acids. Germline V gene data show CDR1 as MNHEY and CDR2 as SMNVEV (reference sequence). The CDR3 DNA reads TGTGCCAGCAGTTGCGAATCGACCGGGGAGAAACTGTTTTTT. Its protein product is CASSCESTGEKLFF. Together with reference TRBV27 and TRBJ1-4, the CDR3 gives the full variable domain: EAQVTQNPRYLITVTGKKLTVTCSQNMNHEYMSWYRQDPGLGLRQIYYSMNVEVTDKGDVPEGYKVSRKEKRNFPLILESPSPNQTSLYFCASSCESTGEKLFFGSGTQLSVL.

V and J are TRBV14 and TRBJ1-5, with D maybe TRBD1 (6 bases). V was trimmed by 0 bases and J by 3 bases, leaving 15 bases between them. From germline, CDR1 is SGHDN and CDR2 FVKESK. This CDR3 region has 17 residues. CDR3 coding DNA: TGTGCCAGCAGCCAAGATAGGTCAGGGGCAATCAATCAGCCCCAGCATTTT. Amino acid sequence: CASSQDRSGAINQPQHF.

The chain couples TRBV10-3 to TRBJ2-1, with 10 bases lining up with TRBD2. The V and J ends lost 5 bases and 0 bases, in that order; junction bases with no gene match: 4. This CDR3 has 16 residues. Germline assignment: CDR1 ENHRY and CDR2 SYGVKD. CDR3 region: CAISQAGGPSYNEQFF. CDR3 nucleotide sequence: TGTGCCATCAGTCAAGCGGGAGGGCCCTCCTACAATGAGCAGTTCTTC.

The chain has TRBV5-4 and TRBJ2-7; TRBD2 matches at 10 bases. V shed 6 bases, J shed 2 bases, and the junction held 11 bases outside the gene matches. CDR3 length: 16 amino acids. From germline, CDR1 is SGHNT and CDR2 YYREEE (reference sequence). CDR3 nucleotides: TGTGCCAGCACCCACAAGCCAGCGGGAGGGACCTACGAGCAGTACTTC. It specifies CASTHKPAGGTYEQYF.

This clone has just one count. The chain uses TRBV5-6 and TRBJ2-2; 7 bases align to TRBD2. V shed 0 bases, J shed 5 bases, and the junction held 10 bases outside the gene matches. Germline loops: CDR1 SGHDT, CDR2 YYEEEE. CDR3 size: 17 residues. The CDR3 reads CASSLAYGLDGTGELFF. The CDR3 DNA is TGTGCCAGCAGCTTGGCCTATGGACTAGATGGAACCGGGGAGCTGTTTTTT.

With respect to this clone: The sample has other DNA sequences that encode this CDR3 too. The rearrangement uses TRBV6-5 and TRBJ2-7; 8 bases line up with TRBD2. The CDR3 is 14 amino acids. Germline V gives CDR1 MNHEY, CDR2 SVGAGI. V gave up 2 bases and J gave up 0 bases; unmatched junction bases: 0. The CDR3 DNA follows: TGTGCCAGCAGTTACAGCGGGAGCTCCTACGAGCAGTACTTC. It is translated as CASSYSGSSYEQYF.

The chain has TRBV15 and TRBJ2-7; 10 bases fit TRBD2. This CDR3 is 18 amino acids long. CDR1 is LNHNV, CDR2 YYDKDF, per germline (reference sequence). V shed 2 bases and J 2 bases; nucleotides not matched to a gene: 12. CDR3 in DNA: TGTGCCACCAGCAGATCCGGGGTAGCGGGAGGCAAACCCTACGAGCAGTACTTC. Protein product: CATSRSGVAGGKPYEQYF.

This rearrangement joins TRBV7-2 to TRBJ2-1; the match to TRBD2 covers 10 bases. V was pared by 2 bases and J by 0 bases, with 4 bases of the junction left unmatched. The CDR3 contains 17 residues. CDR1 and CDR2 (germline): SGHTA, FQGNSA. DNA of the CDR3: TGTGCCAGCAGCTTAAGGACTAGCGGAAGCTCCTACAATGAGCAGTTCTTC. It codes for CASSLRTSGSSYNEQFF.

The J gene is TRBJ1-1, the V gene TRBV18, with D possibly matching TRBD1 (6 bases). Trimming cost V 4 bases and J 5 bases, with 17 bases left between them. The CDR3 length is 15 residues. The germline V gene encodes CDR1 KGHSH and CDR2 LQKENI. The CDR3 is CASSRSQGRRTEAFF. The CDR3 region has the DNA TGTGCCAGCTCACGAAGCCAGGGGAGAAGAACTGAAGCTTTCTTT.

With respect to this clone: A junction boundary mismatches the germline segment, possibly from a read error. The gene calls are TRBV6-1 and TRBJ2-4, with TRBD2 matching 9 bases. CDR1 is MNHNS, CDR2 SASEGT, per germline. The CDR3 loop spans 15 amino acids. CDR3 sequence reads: CASSGGLAPNNIQYF. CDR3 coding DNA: TGTGCCAGCAGCGGAGGACTAGCGCCCAACAACATTCAGTACTTC.

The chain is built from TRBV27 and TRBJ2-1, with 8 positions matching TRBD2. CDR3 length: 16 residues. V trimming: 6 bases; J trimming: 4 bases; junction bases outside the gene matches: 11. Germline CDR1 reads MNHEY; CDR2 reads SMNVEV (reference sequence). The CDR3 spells CASSYPSAGGYNEQFF. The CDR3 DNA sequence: TGTGCCAGCAGCTACCCATCGGCGGGAGGTTACAATGAGCAGTTCTTC.

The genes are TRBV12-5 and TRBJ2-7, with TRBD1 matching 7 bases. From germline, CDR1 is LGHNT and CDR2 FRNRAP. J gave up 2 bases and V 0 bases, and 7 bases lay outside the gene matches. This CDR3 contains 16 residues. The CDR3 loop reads CASGLVGTELTYEQYF. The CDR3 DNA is TGTGCTAGTGGTTTGGTAGGGACAGAACTAACCTACGAGCAGTACTTC.

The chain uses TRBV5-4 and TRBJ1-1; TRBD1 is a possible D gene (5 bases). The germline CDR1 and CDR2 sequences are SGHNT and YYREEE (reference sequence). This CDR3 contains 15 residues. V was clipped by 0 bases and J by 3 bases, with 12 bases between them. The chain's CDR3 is CASSLAKGPYTEAFF. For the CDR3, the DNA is TGTGCCAGCAGCTTGGCGAAGGGGCCGTACACTGAAGCTTTCTTT. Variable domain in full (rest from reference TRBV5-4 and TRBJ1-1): ETGVTQSPTHLIKTRGQQVTLRCSSQSGHNTVSWYQQALGQGPQFIFQYYREEENGRGNFPPRFSGLQFPNYSSELNVNALELDDSALYLCASSLAKGPYTEAFFGQGTRLTVV.